The rows below give T cell receptor beta chains drawn from one sample of a study of cytomegalovirus exposure and HLA in healthy donors. Measured with immunoSEQ multiplex PCR; TCRdb has only the in-frame clones, and not every one. The table records under 200,000 clones, 80% to 85% of them present only once. The sequenced sample was PBMCs. The origin of the receptors is a boy aged 2 to 10 in good health and CMV-seronegative. Both conserved end residues are part of each CDR3. The D gene is left open where the match is weak. Part of the rows lack a size; the others show once, few, many or a class for expanded clones.

>.|TRBJ1-2|TRBV30|17|.
TGTGCCTGGAGTGAAGCGGACTCCGGGCCATGGAACTATGGCTACACCTTC
CAWSEADSGPWNYGYTF
>.|TRBJ2-7|TRBV4-2|19|TRBD2
TGTGCCAGCAGCCAACTGTGGGAGACTAGCGGGGCGAGCTCCTACGAGCAGTACTTC
CASSQLWETSGASSYEQYF
>once|TRBJ1-4|TRBV18|15|.
TGTGCCAGCTCCCTCCCGACTGCAACTAATGAAAAACTGTTTTTT
CASSLPTATNEKLFF
>.|TRBJ2-3|TRBV19|15|TRBD2
TGTGCCAGTAGTAATGGCGGGAGCCACCCAGATACGCAGTATTTT
CASSNGGSHPDTQYF
>.|TRBJ1-1|TRBV7-3|16|TRBD1
TGTGCCAGCAGCCCATGGGACAGGGGGCAGTGGACTGAAGCTTTCTTT
CASSPWDRGQWTEAFF
>.|TRBJ1-5|TRBV7-6|16|TRBD1
TGTGCCAGCAGCTTGTATCCCGGGACAGGGAATCAGCCCCAGCATTTT
CASSLYPGTGNQPQHF
>.|TRBJ1-5|TRBV6-1|16|TRBD1
TGTGCCAGCAGTGGACGACAGGGCCTGAGCAATCAGCCCCAGCATTTT
CASSGRQGLSNQPQHF
>.|TRBJ2-1|TRBV5-6|14|TRBD2
TGTGCCAGCAGCTTGGGACTAGCGGTCAATGAGCAGTTCTTC
CASSLGLAVNEQFF
>.|TRBJ2-5|TRBV29-1|13|TRBD1
TGCAGCGCTACAGACAGGGGCGGAGAGACCCAGTACTTC
CSATDRGGETQYF
>.|TRBJ2-3|TRBV27|14|TRBD1
TGTGCCAGCAGCTGGGACAGGCGCACAGATACGCAGTATTTT
CASSWDRRTDTQYF
>.|TRBJ2-1|TRBV7-9|15|.
TGTGCCAGCAGCCACCCTTCCCAGATATACAATGAGCAGTTCTTC
CASSHPSQIYNEQFF
>.|TRBJ1-4|TRBV6-6|13|.
TGTGCCAGCAGAATGGGGGCTTCGGAAAAACTGTTTTTT
CASRMGASEKLFF
>.|TRBJ2-1|TRBV6-5|11|TRBD1
TGTGCCAGCAGTACAGGGGACCAGCAGTTCTTC
CASSTGDQQFF
>.|TRBJ2-3|TRBV7-7|14|.
TGTGCCAGCAGCTTAAAGGGGGTCACAGATACGCAGTATTTT
CASSLKGVTDTQYF
>.|TRBJ2-5|TRBV7-8|15|TRBD1
TGTGCCAGCAGGGAAACAGGGGGCGATTATGAGACCCAGTACTTC
CASRETGGDYETQYF
>.|TRBJ2-7|TRBV29-1|13|.
TGCAGCGTTGAACAAATAGGAGGGTACGAGCAGTACTTC
CSVEQIGGYEQYF
>.|TRBJ2-2|TRBV10-1|14|TRBD2
TGCGCCAGCAGCGGACTAGTGAACACCGGGGAGCTGTTTTTT
CASSGLVNTGELFF